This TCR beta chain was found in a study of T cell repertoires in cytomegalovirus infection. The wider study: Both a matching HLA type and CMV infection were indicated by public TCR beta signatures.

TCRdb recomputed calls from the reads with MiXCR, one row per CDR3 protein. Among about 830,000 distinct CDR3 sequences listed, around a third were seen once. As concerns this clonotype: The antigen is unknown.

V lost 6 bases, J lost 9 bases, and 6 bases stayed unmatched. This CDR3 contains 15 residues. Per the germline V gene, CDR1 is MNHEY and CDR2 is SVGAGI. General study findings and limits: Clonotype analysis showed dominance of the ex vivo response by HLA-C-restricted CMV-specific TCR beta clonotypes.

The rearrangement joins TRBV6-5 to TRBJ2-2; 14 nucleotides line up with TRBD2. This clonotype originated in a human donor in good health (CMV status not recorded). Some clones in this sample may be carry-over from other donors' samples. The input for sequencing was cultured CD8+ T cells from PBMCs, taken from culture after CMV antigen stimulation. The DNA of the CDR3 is TGTGCCAGCAGCAAGGGACTAGCGGGGGCCTGGGAGCTGTTTTTT. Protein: CASSKGLAGAWELFF.